The 26 T cell receptor beta chains in this list originate from one sample, sequenced in a study of identifying expanded T cells in peripheral blood. Here immunoSEQ multiplex PCR was the method, and the copy in TCRdb shows in-frame clones only, minus some. The repertoire has 70,000 to 100,000 clones, 88% of them found once; the top ten carry around 20%. Sequenced input: blood. The receptors stem from a person aged 18 to 75 in good health.

This clone was found a few times. The chain joins TRBV18 to TRBJ1-6; tentative D call: TRBD1 (5 bases). Germline V CDR1 and CDR2: KGHSH, LQKENI. V lost 3 bases and J 5 bases, leaving 11 bases between the germline ends. The CDR3 consists of 15 residues. Here the CDR3 reads CASSPRDGDNSPLHF. As DNA, the CDR3 is TGTGCCAGCTCACCGCGGGACGGAGATAATTCACCCCTCCACTTT.

The V gene is TRBV5-1, the J gene TRBJ2-7; 7 bases map to TRBD2. The CDR3 extends over 13 amino acids. Germline V lookup: CDR1 SGHRS, CDR2 YFSETQ. Unmatched junction bases numbered 9, after V lost 6 bases and J lost 6 bases. The CDR3 reads CASKVTSTSEQYF. The CDR3 nucleotides read TGCGCCAGCAAGGTGACTAGCACGAGCGAGCAGTACTTC.

V is TRBV6-1 and J is TRBJ1-4, with D maybe TRBD1 (5 bases). The CDR3 extends over 13 amino acids. Trimming stripped 6 bases from V and 5 bases from J, with 10 bases between. Germline V gives CDR1 MNHNS, CDR2 SASEGT. For the CDR3, the DNA is TGTGCCAGCAGCAGGGAGGTCAATGAAAAACTGTTTTTT. It is translated as CASSREVNEKLFF.

CDR3 sequence (DNA): TGTGCCAGTAGTTCCCCGGGACAGGGTTTTTATGGCTACACCTTC. It is translated as CASSSPGQGFYGYTF. The rearrangement joins TRBV19 to TRBJ1-2, with 9 bases fitting TRBD1. The germline gives CDR1 LNHDA, CDR2 SQIVND (reference sequence). The CDR3 totals 15 residues. The J segment lost 5 bases and the V segment lost 5 bases, leaving 9 bases of the junction unmatched.

The rearrangement links TRBV5-6 to TRBJ2-7, with D tentatively TRBD1 or TRBD2 (6 bases each). The CDR3 contains 14 residues. The V end was cut by 5 bases, the J end by 4 bases, with 16 bases between. The germline CDR1 and CDR2 sequences are SGHDT and YYEEEE. The CDR3, as DNA: TGTGCCAGCAGAGGGGGGACAACAGGGTACGAGCAGTACTTC. Protein: CASRGGTTGYEQYF.

This chain joins TRBV30 and TRBJ2-3; no definite D call. The germline CDR1 and CDR2 sequences are GTSNPN and SVGIG (reference sequence). Trimming removed 2 bases at V and 1 base at J, with 7 bases between. CDR3 length equals 13 residues. The CDR3 is CAWSLGGTDTQYF. In nucleotides, the CDR3 is TGTGCCTGGAGTCTTGGGGGCACAGATACGCAGTATTTT.

The chain carries TRBV5-1 and TRBJ1-1, with TRBD1 matching 7 bases. The length of the CDR3 is 17 residues. The trim removed 1 base at V and 6 bases at J, leaving 15 bases unmatched. Germline V CDR1 and CDR2: SGHRS, YFSETQ. CDR3: CASSLLSRGGRDAEAFF. CDR3 nucleotide sequence: TGCGCCAGCAGCTTGTTGTCCCGAGGGGGCAGGGACGCTGAAGCTTTCTTT.

The sample holds one count of this clone. The chain combines TRBV2 with TRBJ2-3, with 7 bases identical to TRBD2. Germline CDR1 and CDR2: SNHLY and FYNNEI. The trim removed 0 bases at V and 5 bases at J, leaving 2 bases unmatched. The CDR3 runs 14 residues. CDR3: CASSEAWTRDTQYF. CDR3 nucleotides: TGTGCCAGCAGTGAAGCATGGACTAGAGATACGCAGTATTTT.

The chain joins TRBV11-3 to TRBJ1-1; D gene unclear. The V and J ends lost 1 base and 5 bases respectively, with 5 bases between them. This CDR3 is 12 amino acids long. From germline, CDR1 is SGHNT and CDR2 YENEEA. The chain's CDR3 is CASSLGPTEAFF. CDR3 nucleotide sequence: TGTGCCAGCAGCTTAGGGCCAACTGAAGCTTTCTTT.

The chain combines TRBV5-1 with TRBJ1-4; TRBD1 might be the D (6 bases). V lost 4 bases, J lost 1 base, and 20 bases lay in between. Germline lookup yields CDR1 SGHRS and CDR2 YFSETQ. The CDR3 length is 18 residues. Here the CDR3 DNA reads TGCGCCAGCAGCCCGTCGGGACACCTCAGACAAACTAATGAAAAACTGTTTTTT. Translating it yields CASSPSGHLRQTNEKLFF.

The chain carries TRBV29-1 and TRBJ1-4, with D perhaps matching TRBD1 (5 bases). The CDR3 contains 13 residues. Germline assignment: CDR1 SQVTM and CDR2 ANQGSEA. V was cut by 3 bases and J by 1 base, with 6 bases left in between. The DNA for the CDR3 is TGCAGCGTTGAGAGGGGAACTAATGAAAAACTGTTTTTT. This gives the protein CSVERGTNEKLFF.

The V and J genes are TRBV19 and TRBJ2-7; TRBD2 aligns across 10 bases. Germline-derived CDR1 and CDR2 are LNHDA and SQIVND (reference sequence). The V segment lost 3 bases and the J segment 7 bases; nucleotides outside the gene matches: 9. The CDR3 has 15 amino acids. CDR3 bases: TGTGCCAGTAGTATTTATGAGCGGGGGGGCACGGAGCAGTACTTC. Translation: CASSIYERGGTEQYF. Supplemented by reference TRBV19 and TRBJ2-7, the full variable domain reads DGGITQSPKYLFRKEGQNVTLSCEQNLNHDAMYWYRQDPGQGLRLIYYSQIVNDFQKGDIAEGYSVSREKKESFPLTVTSAQKNPTAFYLCASSIYERGGTEQYFGPGTRLTVT.

The table lists this clone with a few counts. Within the sample, other DNA sequences also encode this same CDR3. J is TRBJ1-5 and V is TRBV6-1; D call uncertain. Germline CDR1 is MNHNS and CDR2 is SASEGT. The CDR3 has 13 residues. The V gene lost 1 base and the J gene lost 6 bases, with 7 bases spanning the gap. CDR3 sequence reads: CASSEDRGQPQHF. The DNA for the CDR3 is TGTGCCAGCAGTGAAGATCGTGGTCAGCCCCAGCATTTT.

This rearrangement joins TRBV19 to TRBJ1-5; D call uncertain. This CDR3 region has 14 residues. V was cut by 4 bases and J by 3 bases, with 10 bases left in between. Germline V gives CDR1 LNHDA, CDR2 SQIVND (reference sequence). As DNA, the CDR3 is TGTGCCAGTAGTAGCTGGTCCGACAATCAGCCCCAGCATTTT. Protein: CASSSWSDNQPQHF.

The V call is TRBV18, the J call TRBJ2-5; D ambiguous. Germline CDR1 reads KGHSH; CDR2 reads LQKENI. Trimming cost V 5 bases and J 5 bases, with 9 bases left between them. CDR3 length: 12 amino acids. CDR3 sequence: CASSSYGETQYF. CDR3 DNA sequence: TGTGCCAGCTCATCGTACGGGGAGACCCAGTACTTC.

The chain is built from TRBV7-9 and TRBJ1-2; 8 positions agree with TRBD1. In germline, CDR1 is SEHNR, CDR2 FQNEAQ (reference sequence). After removal of 3 bases from V and 6 bases from J, the junction contained 6 bases not matched to a gene. There are 14 residues in the CDR3. CDR3: CASSFGTGGNGYTF. As DNA, the CDR3 is TGTGCCAGCAGCTTTGGGACAGGTGGAAATGGCTACACCTTC.

The V and J genes are TRBV5-1 and TRBJ2-1, with 7 bases identical to TRBD2. CDR1 is SGHRS, CDR2 YFSETQ, per germline. This CDR3 contains 13 residues. With V trimmed by 4 bases and J by 4 bases, 2 bases remained unmatched. The CDR3 DNA reads as TGCGCCAGCAGCGAGGGAGGGTACAATGAGCAGTTCTTC. Translating it yields CASSEGGYNEQFF.

The chain joins TRBV28 to TRBJ2-5; D might be TRBD1 (6 bases). Per the germline V gene, CDR1 is MDHEN and CDR2 is SYDVKM. V lost 6 bases and J 1 base, leaving 15 bases between the germline ends. This CDR3 has 15 amino acids. The CDR3 sequence: CASSPRTAPQETQYF. Here the CDR3 DNA reads TGTGCCAGCAGCCCCAGGACAGCACCCCAAGAGACCCAGTACTTC.

The chain combines TRBV19 with TRBJ2-7; TRBD1 aligns across 10 bases. CDR3 size: 16 residues. The V gene's germline CDR1 is LNHDA and CDR2 SQIVND (reference sequence). Germline trimming cut 4 bases from V and 1 base from J; bases unmatched to any gene: 7. Written as DNA, the CDR3 is TGTGCCAGTAGTAAAAAAGGACAGGGGGAGTCCTACGAGCAGTACTTC. Translation gives CASSKKGQGESYEQYF.

The chain joins TRBV25-1 to TRBJ2-7; D is unclear. Germline V CDR1 and CDR2: MGHDK, SYGVNS. The V and J ends lost 3 bases and 9 bases respectively, with 12 bases between them. The CDR3 contains 12 residues. DNA of the CDR3: TGTGCCAGCAGTGATAATGGTTTTTGGCAGTACTTC. It translates to CASSDNGFWQYF.

This CDR3 reads CASSFRGRVGEKLFF. The CDR3 nucleotides read TGTGCCAGCAGTTTCAGGGGGCGCGTTGGTGAAAAACTGTTTTTT. This chain uses TRBV27 with TRBJ1-4, with 8 bases fitting TRBD1. The trim removed 3 bases at V and 7 bases at J, leaving 7 bases unmatched. The CDR3 is 15 amino acids. Per germline, CDR1 MNHEY and CDR2 SMNVEV (reference sequence).

The genes are TRBV6-6 and TRBJ1-1, with D perhaps TRBD1 (6 bases). Germline V CDR1 and CDR2: MNHNY, SVGAGI (reference sequence). Trimming pared 6 bases from V and 6 bases from J, leaving 14 bases between. CDR3 length: 13 residues. The CDR3 DNA follows: TGTGCCAGCAGCCCCTATGAGGGGGCTGAAGCTTTCTTT. Translation: CASSPYEGAEAFF.

The gene calls are TRBV28 and TRBJ1-6; D might be TRBD1 (6 bases). CDR3 length equals 18 residues. V lost 6 bases to trimming and J lost 0 bases, with 18 bases between them. Germline CDR1 and CDR2: MDHEN and SYDVKM. The CDR3 region has the DNA TGTGCCAGCAGCCGGACAGCTACCATAAGCTCCTATAATTCACCCCTCCACTTT. Translation: CASSRTATISSYNSPLHF.

The rearrangement joins TRBV19 to TRBJ1-2, with 8 positions matching TRBD1. The CDR3 sequence is 15 residues long. V shed 3 bases, J shed 4 bases, and the junction held 7 bases outside the gene matches. Germline V CDR1 and CDR2: LNHDA, SQIVND (reference sequence). The CDR3 sequence is CASSIGRGLTYGYTF. Written as DNA, the CDR3 is TGTGCCAGTAGTATTGGCAGGGGGCTTACCTATGGCTACACCTTC.

This clone came up once. This chain connects TRBV2 to TRBJ2-1; D call uncertain. The V and J ends lost 5 bases and 7 bases respectively, with 6 bases between them. Germline V lookup: CDR1 SNHLY, CDR2 FYNNEI. The CDR3 spans 11 residues. The DNA for the CDR3 is TGTGCCAGCAGTAACCGTAATGAGCAGTTCTTC. It translates to CASSNRNEQFF.

The gene calls are TRBV5-6 and TRBJ2-7; D is perhaps TRBD2 (6 bases). The CDR3 length is 16 residues. V was shortened by 1 base and J by 1 base, with 15 bases between the two germline ends. CDR1 and CDR2 (germline): SGHDT, YYEEEE. The CDR3 nucleotides read TGTGCCAGCAGCTTGTCGGGGACTTTCCGATCCTACGAGCAGTACTTC. This gives the protein CASSLSGTFRSYEQYF. The full variable domain, rest sourced from reference TRBV5-6 and TRBJ2-7, is DAGVTQSPTHLIKTRGQQVTLRCSPKSGHDTVSWYQQALGQGPQFIFQYYEEEERQRGNFPDRFSGHQFPNYSSELNVNALLLGDSALYLCASSLSGTFRSYEQYFGPGTRLTVT.